This entry concerns a single T cell receptor beta chain. Trimming took off 5 bases at V and 1 base at J, with 11 bases between the two ends. The germline V gene has CDR1 ENHRY and CDR2 SYGVKD. The CDR3 runs to 14 residues. This specimen comes from a study of cytomegalovirus exposure and HLA in healthy donors. Vbeta (60) and Jbeta (13) primers were used in the PCR. Assay: immunoSEQ multiplex PCR; the TCRdb copy retains only in-frame clones and omits some. This table has over 50,000 clones, about 80% appearing once. This rearrangement joins TRBV10-3 to TRBJ1-1; a weak D match, TRBD1 (5 bases). The source material was PBMCs. The TCR originated in a man aged 50-60 years in good health and CMV-seropositive. The CDR3 DNA reads TGTGCCATCAGTTCCAGGGAACAGAACACTGAAGCTTTCTTT. Translated, it gives CAISSREQNTEAFF.